This T cell receptor (beta chain) appears in the sequencing data of a study of preoperative IRX-2 immunotherapy in early breast cancer. Indicated treatment: preoperative locoregional IRX-2 cytokine immunotherapy. Patients received preoperative, locoregional IRX-2 cytokine immunotherapy in a phase Ib study. Libraries were prepared by immunoSEQ multiplex PCR; TCRdb keeps only in-frame clonotypes and omits some of them. Here the sample spans 20,000 to 30,000 clones, approximately 81% being singletons. CDR1 is SGHNT, CDR2 YENEEA, per germline. Germline trimming cut 5 bases from V and 1 base from J; bases unmatched to any gene: 4. CDR3 length equals 16 residues.

The sample consisted of lymph node tissue, taken after IRX-2 immunotherapy. The source is a human donor with breast cancer. J is TRBJ2-6 and V is TRBV11-3, with 8 bases fitting TRBD1. The CDR3 here is CASSNRGASGANVLTF. As DNA, the CDR3 is TGTGCCAGCAGCAACAGGGGGGCATCTGGGGCCAACGTCCTGACTTTC.